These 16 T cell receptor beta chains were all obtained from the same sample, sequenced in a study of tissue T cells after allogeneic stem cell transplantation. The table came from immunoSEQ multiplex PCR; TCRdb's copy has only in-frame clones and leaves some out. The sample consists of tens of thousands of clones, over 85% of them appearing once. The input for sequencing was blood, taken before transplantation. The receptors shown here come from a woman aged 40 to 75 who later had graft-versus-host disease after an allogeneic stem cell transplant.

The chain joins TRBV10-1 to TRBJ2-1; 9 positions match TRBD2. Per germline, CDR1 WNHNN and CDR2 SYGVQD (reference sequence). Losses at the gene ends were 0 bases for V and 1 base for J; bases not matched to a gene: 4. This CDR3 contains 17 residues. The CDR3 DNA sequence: TGCGCCAGCAGTGAGTCGGGCGGGAGGGGTTCCTACAATGAGCAGTTCTTC. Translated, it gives CASSESGGRGSYNEQFF.

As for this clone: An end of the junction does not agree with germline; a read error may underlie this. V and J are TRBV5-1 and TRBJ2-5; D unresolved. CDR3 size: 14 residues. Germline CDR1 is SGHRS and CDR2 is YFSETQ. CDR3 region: CASSLQAIQESQYF. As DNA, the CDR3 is TGCGCCAGCAGCTTGCAGGCGATCCAAGAGTCCCAGTACTTC.

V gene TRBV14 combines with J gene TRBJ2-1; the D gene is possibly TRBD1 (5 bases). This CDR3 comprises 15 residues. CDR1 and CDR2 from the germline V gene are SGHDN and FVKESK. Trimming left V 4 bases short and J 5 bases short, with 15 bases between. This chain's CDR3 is CASSPGLGSHNEQFF. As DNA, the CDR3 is TGTGCCAGCAGCCCAGGGCTAGGTTCCCACAATGAGCAGTTCTTC. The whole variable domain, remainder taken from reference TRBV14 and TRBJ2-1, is EAGVTQFPSHSVIEKGQTVTLRCDPISGHDNLYWYRRVMGKEIKFLLHFVKESKQDESGMPNNRFLAERTGGTYSTLKVQPAELEDSGVYFCASSPGLGSHNEQFFGPGTRLTVL.

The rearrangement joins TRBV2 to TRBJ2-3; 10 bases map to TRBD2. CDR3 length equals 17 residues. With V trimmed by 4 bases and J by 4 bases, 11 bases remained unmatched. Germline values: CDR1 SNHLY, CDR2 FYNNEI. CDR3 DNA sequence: TGTGCCAGCAGTGGTTCTAGCGGGAGTCGCACTGCAGATACGCAGTATTTT. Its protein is CASSGSSGSRTADTQYF.

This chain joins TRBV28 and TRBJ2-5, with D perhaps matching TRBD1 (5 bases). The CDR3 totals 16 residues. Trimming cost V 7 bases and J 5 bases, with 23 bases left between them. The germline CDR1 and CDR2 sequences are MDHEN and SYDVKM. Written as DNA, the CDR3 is TGTGCCAGCACCCTCCTAAAAGGGGCCATTGGGGAGACCCAGTACTTC. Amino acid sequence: CASTLLKGAIGETQYF.

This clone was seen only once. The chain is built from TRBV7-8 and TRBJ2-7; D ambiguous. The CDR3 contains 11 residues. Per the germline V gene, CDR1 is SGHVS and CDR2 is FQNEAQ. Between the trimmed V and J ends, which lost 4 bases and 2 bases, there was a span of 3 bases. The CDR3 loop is CASSSAYEQYF. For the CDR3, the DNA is TGTGCCAGCAGCTCCGCCTACGAGCAGTACTTC.

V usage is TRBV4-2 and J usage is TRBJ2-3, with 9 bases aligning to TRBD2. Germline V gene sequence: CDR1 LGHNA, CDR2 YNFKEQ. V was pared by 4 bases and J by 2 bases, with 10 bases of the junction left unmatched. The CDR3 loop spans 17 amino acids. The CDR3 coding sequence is TGTGCCAGCAGCCCGACTTGGGCTAGCGGGGTCACAGATACGCAGTATTTT. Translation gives CASSPTWASGVTDTQYF.

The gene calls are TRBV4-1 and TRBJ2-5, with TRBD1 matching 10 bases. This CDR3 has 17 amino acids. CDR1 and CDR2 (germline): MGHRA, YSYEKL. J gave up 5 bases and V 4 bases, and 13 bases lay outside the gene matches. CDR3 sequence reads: CASSLHVPTGGSETQYF. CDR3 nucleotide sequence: TGCGCCAGCAGCCTTCACGTGCCGACAGGGGGCAGCGAGACCCAGTACTTC.

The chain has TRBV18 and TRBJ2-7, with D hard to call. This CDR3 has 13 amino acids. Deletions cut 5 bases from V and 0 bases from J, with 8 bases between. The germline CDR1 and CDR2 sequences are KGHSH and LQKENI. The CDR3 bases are TGTGCCAGCTCAATAGGAAGCTCCTACGAGCAGTACTTC. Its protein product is CASSIGSSYEQYF.

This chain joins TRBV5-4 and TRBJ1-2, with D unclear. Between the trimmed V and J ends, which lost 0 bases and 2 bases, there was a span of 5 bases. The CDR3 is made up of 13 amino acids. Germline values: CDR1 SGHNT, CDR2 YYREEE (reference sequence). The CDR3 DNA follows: TGTGCCAGCAGCTTGGACAAGAACTATGGCTACACCTTC. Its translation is CASSLDKNYGYTF. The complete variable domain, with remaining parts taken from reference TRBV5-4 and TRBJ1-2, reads ETGVTQSPTHLIKTRGQQVTLRCSSQSGHNTVSWYQQALGQGPQFIFQYYREEENGRGNFPPRFSGLQFPNYSSELNVNALELDDSALYLCASSLDKNYGYTFGSGTRLTVV.

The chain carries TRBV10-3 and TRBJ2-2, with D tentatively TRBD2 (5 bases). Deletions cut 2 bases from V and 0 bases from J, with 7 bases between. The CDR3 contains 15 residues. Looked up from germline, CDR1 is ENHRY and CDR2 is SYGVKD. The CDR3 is CAISEGGSNTGELFF. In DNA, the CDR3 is TGTGCCATCAGTGAGGGCGGGTCGAACACCGGGGAGCTGTTTTTT.

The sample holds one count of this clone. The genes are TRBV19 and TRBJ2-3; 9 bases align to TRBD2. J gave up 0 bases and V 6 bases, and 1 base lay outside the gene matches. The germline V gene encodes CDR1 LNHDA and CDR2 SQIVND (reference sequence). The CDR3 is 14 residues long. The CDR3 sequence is CASRLAGSTDTQYF. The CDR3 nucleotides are TGTGCCAGTAGGCTAGCGGGAAGCACAGATACGCAGTATTTT. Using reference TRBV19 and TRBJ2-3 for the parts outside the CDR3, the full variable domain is DGGITQSPKYLFRKEGQNVTLSCEQNLNHDAMYWYRQDPGQGLRLIYYSQIVNDFQKGDIAEGYSVSREKKESFPLTVTSAQKNPTAFYLCASRLAGSTDTQYFGPGTRLTVL.

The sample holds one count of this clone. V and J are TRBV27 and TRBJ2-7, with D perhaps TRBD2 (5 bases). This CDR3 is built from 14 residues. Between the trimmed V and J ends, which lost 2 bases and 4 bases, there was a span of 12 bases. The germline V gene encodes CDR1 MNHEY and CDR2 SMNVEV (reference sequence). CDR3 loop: CASSLGGRRYEQYF. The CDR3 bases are TGTGCCAGCAGTTTAGGCGGGCGTAGGTACGAGCAGTACTTC.

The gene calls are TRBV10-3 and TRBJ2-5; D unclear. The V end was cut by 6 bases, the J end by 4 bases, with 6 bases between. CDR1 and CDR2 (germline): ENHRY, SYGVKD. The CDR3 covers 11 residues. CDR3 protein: CAISARETQYF. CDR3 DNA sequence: TGTGCCATCAGCGCGAGAGAGACCCAGTACTTC.

CDR3 bases: TGTGCCAGTAGTATAGATAGCAGCGCCTACGAGCAGTACTTC. It codes for CASSIDSSAYEQYF. The J gene is TRBJ2-7, the V gene TRBV19, with D uncertain. From germline, CDR1 is LNHDA and CDR2 SQIVND (reference sequence). This CDR3 contains 14 residues. V lost 0 bases and J lost 2, with 8 bases in between.

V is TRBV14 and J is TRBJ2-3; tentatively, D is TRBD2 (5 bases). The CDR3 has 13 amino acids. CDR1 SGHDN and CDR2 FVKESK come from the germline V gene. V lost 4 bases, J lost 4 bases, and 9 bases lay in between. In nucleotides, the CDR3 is TGTGCCAGCAGCCCCCTACTAGCAGATACGCAGTATTTT. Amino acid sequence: CASSPLLADTQYF.